This TCR beta chain derives from a study of identical twins. Unique molecular identifiers were present on cDNA, and template switching added a universal primer site. A single record per CDR3 protein comes from TCRdb applying MiXCR to the 5' RACE reads. The repertoire holds more than 250,000 distinct CDR3 sequences, around 8.8% seen once, with less than 2.5% in the top ten. Many counts were recorded for this clonotype. Per germline, CDR1 LNHNV and CDR2 YYDKDF (reference sequence). V was shortened by 0 bases and J by 0 bases, with 8 bases between the two germline ends. The length of the CDR3 is 15 residues. These data were also filed under a second study, of yellow fever vaccine responses in identical twins.

Sequenced: memory (CD45RO+) T cells sorted from blood. The source of this sequence is a woman younger than 35 in good health. V and J are TRBV15 and TRBJ2-5, with unresolved D. The chain's CDR3 is CATSREGRNQETQYF. The CDR3 nucleotides are TGTGCCACCAGCAGAGAAGGCAGGAACCAAGAGACCCAGTACTTC.